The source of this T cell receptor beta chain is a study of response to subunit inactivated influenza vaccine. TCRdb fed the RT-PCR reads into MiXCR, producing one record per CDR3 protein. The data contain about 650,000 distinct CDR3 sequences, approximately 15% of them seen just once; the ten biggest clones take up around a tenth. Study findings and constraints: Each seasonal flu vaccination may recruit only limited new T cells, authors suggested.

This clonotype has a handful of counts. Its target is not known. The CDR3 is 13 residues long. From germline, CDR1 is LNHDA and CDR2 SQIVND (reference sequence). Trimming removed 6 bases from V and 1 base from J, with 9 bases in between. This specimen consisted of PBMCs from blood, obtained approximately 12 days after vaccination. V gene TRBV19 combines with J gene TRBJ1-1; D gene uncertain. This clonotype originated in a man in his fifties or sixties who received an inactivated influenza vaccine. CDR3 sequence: CASRWATNTEAFF. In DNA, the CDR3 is TGTGCCAGTAGGTGGGCTACGAACACTGAAGCTTTCTTT.